This T cell receptor (beta chain) was captured in a study of blood T cell repertoires in COVID-19. Across the whole study: Donors in the United States, Italy and Spain gave samples during acute or convalescent COVID-19.

The CDR3 covers 14 residues. V was clipped by 6 bases and J by 2 bases, with 14 bases between them. Looked up from germline, CDR1 is SNHLY and CDR2 is FYNNEI. Only in-frame clones appear in the TCRdb table, and some are missing; sequencing was by immunoSEQ multiplex PCR. The sample yields 110,000 or so clones, about 85% seen once. Sequenced material: peripheral blood. V is TRBV2 and J is TRBJ2-7; D is perhaps TRBD2 (6 bases). This clonotype was obtained from a human donor in a cohort sampled during active COVID-19. This chain's CDR3 is CASRRVGGAYEQYF. The CDR3, as DNA: TGTGCCAGCAGGCGGGTGGGGGGAGCCTACGAGCAGTACTTC.